These T cell receptor beta chains were read from a single sample in a study of blood T cell repertoires in COVID-19. Clones were read by immunoSEQ multiplex PCR, and TCRdb kept only the in-frame ones, dropping some. The table includes about 68,000 clones, approximately 86% detected once. The sequenced sample was peripheral blood. The receptors were gathered from a man aged 45-65 years with acute or convalescent COVID-19. Each CDR3 is given with its conserved first and last residue. A D gene is named only where the DNA matches it firmly. Clone sizes are given selectively: once, few, many, or a class where the clone is expanded.

j_call v_call clone_size d_call cdr3_nt cdr3_aa
TRBJ2-7 TRBV9 - - TGTGCCAGCAGCGTTTGGACAGATCCCCAGGAGCAGTACTTC CASSVWTDPQEQYF
TRBJ2-4 TRBV6-6 - TRBD2 TGTGCCAGCAGTTACTCGACGGGGGGGGCCAAAAACATTCAGTACTTC CASSYSTGGAKNIQYF
TRBJ1-2 TRBV7-3 - - TGTGCCAGCAGCCTCTCCCCGGGGGGCTATGGCTACACCTTC CASSLSPGGYGYTF
TRBJ2-3 TRBV6-6 - - TGTGCCAGCAGTCTCTACCGCACAGATACGCAGTATTTT CASSLYRTDTQYF
TRBJ2-1 TRBV7-9 - TRBD2 TGTGCCAGCAGCGAAGGGGACTACAGTGAGCAGTTCTTC CASSEGDYSEQFF
TRBJ2-5 TRBV5-4 - - TGTGCCAGCAGCTTGGGCGGTCGGGGTGGCCAAGAGACCCAGTACTTC CASSLGGRGGQETQYF
TRBJ2-7 TRBV7-2 once TRBD2 TGTGCCAGCAGCCCTACAGCGGGAGTGGGCGAGCAGTACTTC CASSPTAGVGEQYF
TRBJ2-5 TRBV2 - - TGTGCCAGCAGGAAGGGGCGGGGATCCCAAGAGACCCAGTACTTC CASRKGRGSQETQYF
TRBJ1-2 TRBV5-6 - TRBD1 TGTGCCAGCAGCTTGAACGTCCGGCAGGGGGCTGGCTACACCTTC CASSLNVRQGAGYTF
TRBJ1-3 TRBV9 few - TGTGCCAGCAAAGAAGGGGTTTTCTCTGGAAACACCATATATTTT CASKEGVFSGNTIYF
TRBJ1-3 TRBV4-1 - - TGCGCCAGCAGCCATGTACCACGACAGTCTGGAAACACCATATATTTT CASSHVPRQSGNTIYF
TRBJ2-7 TRBV28 - TRBD2 TGTGCCAGCAGTTTATCTAGCGGGAGGACCGCTAAGCAGTACTTC CASSLSSGRTAKQYF
TRBJ1-2 TRBV14 - TRBD1 TGTGCCAGCAGCTCCCGGGACAGCGGGTTTGGCTACACCTTC CASSSRDSGFGYTF
TRBJ2-1 TRBV2 - TRBD2 TGTGCCAGCAGGGCACTAGCGGGGGCCACCCCCTACAATGAGCAGTTCTTC CASRALAGATPYNEQFF
TRBJ1-6 TRBV9 - TRBD1 TGTGCCAGCAGCACCGGTAGCCGGTACCCGGGACAGGGTGGGAATTCACCCCTCCACTTT CASSTGSRYPGQGGNSPLHF
TRBJ2-5 TRBV11-2 - - TGTGCCAGCAGCCCGGGACAAGAGACCCAGTACTTC CASSPGQETQYF
TRBJ1-1 TRBV7-9 - - TGTGCCAGCAGCTTGTCGGCAGCAGGTGAAGCTTTCTTT CASSLSAAGEAFF
TRBJ1-5 TRBV18 - TRBD1 TGTGCCAGCTCAACGGACAGGGTCGGTCAGCCCCAGCATTTT CASSTDRVGQPQHF
TRBJ2-7 TRBV6-5 - TRBD1 TGTGCCAGCAGTCCGGGACAGGGGGCGGGGGAGCAGTACTTC CASSPGQGAGEQYF
TRBJ1-6 TRBV27 - - TGTGCCAGCACTAATGACAGAGGGGGTTCACCCCTCCACTTT CASTNDRGGSPLHF
TRBJ1-6 TRBV6-4 - TRBD1 TGTGCCAGCAGAAGCACAGGGGATAATTCACCCCTCCACTTT CASRSTGDNSPLHF
TRBJ2-3 TRBV18 - - TGTGCCAGCTCACCACCGTCGCCTAGCGGCACAGATACGCAGTATTTT CASSPPSPSGTDTQYF
TRBJ2-2 TRBV4-1 - - TGCGCCAGCAGCCTAGACAGGCCCGGGGAGCTGTTTTTT CASSLDRPGELFF
TRBJ2-3 TRBV29-1 - - TGCAGCGTTGAAGATCGCGGAGATACGCAGTATTTT CSVEDRGDTQYF
TRBJ2-3 TRBV13 - TRBD2 TGTGCCAGCAGCCCGGGACTAGCGGGGGGGCTGGGCACAGATACGCAGTATTTT CASSPGLAGGLGTDTQYF
TRBJ1-2 TRBV15 - - TGTGCCACCAGCAGAGAGGGGGGGTCTAACTATGGCTACACCTTC CATSREGGSNYGYTF
TRBJ2-3 TRBV24-1 once TRBD1 TGTGCCACCATGGGGGCAGGGGGAAATACGCAGTATTTT CATMGAGGNTQYF
TRBJ1-4 TRBV6-4 - - TGTGCCAGCAGTGACTCGATCTCTTTTAATGAGACAGGAGCTGAAAAACTGTTTTTT CASSDSISFNETGAEKLFF
TRBJ1-4 TRBV6-5 once - TGTGCCAGCAGTTACTCATATTCGGATGAAAAACTGTTTTTT CASSYSYSDEKLFF
TRBJ1-5 TRBV21-1 once - TGTGCCAGCAGCAAACACCAGGGCTATAGCAATCAGCCCCAGCATTTT CASSKHQGYSNQPQHF